This T cell receptor beta chain was documented in a study of cytomegalovirus exposure and HLA in healthy donors. The PCR contained 60 Vbeta and 13 Jbeta primers. TCRdb keeps only in-frame clones here, not all; method: immunoSEQ multiplex PCR. The sample has 97,000 or so clones, around a tenth seen once; the top ten hold around 5%. Study findings and constraints: There were some public TCRs occurring in many donors, but most TCR sequences were rare. Reports state that TCR beta sequences accurately predicted most subjects' HLA-A and HLA-B alleles. TCR beta chains numbering 164 were designated cytomegalovirus-associated.

As for this clone: What it binds is not known. The same CDR3 also results from other DNA sequences found in this sample.

Sequenced: PBMCs. The clonotype comes from a man in his forties or fifties in good health and CMV-seropositive.

CDR3 DNA: TGTGCCAGTAGTACGAACCGGGACAGGGGAAGATACTATGGCTACACCTTC. This gives the protein CASSTNRDRGRYYGYTF. V usage is TRBV19 and J usage is TRBJ1-2, with 10 bases that match TRBD1. The germline V gene encodes CDR1 LNHDA and CDR2 SQIVND (reference sequence). The J segment lost 3 bases and the V segment lost 4 bases, leaving 11 bases of the junction unmatched. There are 17 residues in the CDR3.